This T cell receptor (beta chain) was sequenced during a study of T cell repertoires in cytomegalovirus infection. About the research overall: Based on public TCR beta signatures, there were indications of CMV infection and of a matching HLA type.

One entry per CDR3 protein, called by TCRdb with MiXCR from the reads. The table has roughly 600,000 distinct CDR3 sequences, 20% to 25% seen once. This CDR3 is built from 17 residues. V trimming: 0 bases; J trimming: 0 bases; junction bases outside the gene matches: 2. The V gene's germline CDR1 is LGHNA and CDR2 YSLEER. The chain carries TRBV4-3 and TRBJ2-1; 10 nucleotides line up with TRBD1. Sequences were obtained from CD8+ T cells from PBMCs. The source of this sequence is a human donor in good health (CMV status not recorded). Some clones in this sample may be carry-over from other donors' samples. This CDR3 reads CASSQEGQGSSYNEQFF. CDR3 coding DNA: TGCGCCAGCAGCCAAGAGGGACAGGGGAGCTCCTACAATGAGCAGTTCTTC.